This entry lists 13 T cell receptor beta chains sequenced from one sample in a study of response to subunit inactivated influenza vaccine. TCRdb re-called the RT-PCR reads through MiXCR, storing one row per CDR3 protein. Of 500,000 to 650,000 distinct CDR3 sequences in the sample, roughly 8.2% were seen once. The starting material was PBMCs from blood, obtained around 2 years after vaccination. These TCRs come from a man aged 50 to 69 who received an inactivated influenza vaccine.

This clonotype was observed at least ten times. This sequence joins TRBV3-1 and TRBJ1-3; D is ambiguous. CDR3 length equals 12 residues. Trimming left V 1 base short and J 7 bases short, with 5 bases between. Per germline, CDR1 LGHDT and CDR2 YNNKEL (reference sequence). In DNA, the CDR3 is TGTGCCAGCAGCCAAGTCGCCAACACCATATATTTT. This gives the protein CASSQVANTIYF.

The chain carries TRBV4-3 and TRBJ2-3; no clear D gene. The V gene lost 0 bases and the J gene lost 6 bases, with 13 bases spanning the gap. The CDR3 loop spans 15 amino acids. Germline V gene sequence: CDR1 LGHNA, CDR2 YSLEER. Here the CDR3 reads CASSQDEVAPDTQYF. In DNA, the CDR3 is TGCGCCAGCAGCCAAGATGAGGTAGCACCCGATACGCAGTATTTT.

This clonotype appeared many times. The chain uses TRBV5-5 and TRBJ1-1; D not resolved. CDR1 and CDR2 (germline): SGHKS, YYEKEE (reference sequence). Deletions cut 0 bases from V and 4 bases from J, with 10 bases between. This CDR3 is 14 amino acids long. CDR3 amino acids: CASSLEPTGTEAFF. CDR3 in DNA: TGTGCCAGCAGCTTGGAACCAACCGGCACTGAAGCTTTCTTT. The complete variable domain, with remaining parts taken from reference TRBV5-5 and TRBJ1-1, reads DAGVTQSPTHLIKTRGQQVTLRCSPISGHKSVSWYQQVLGQGPQFIFQYYEKEERGRGNFPDRFSARQFPNYSSELNVNALLLGDSALYLCASSLEPTGTEAFFGQGTRLTVV.

This clonotype was counted many times. CDR3 residues: CASSLNLGWTGEYYEQYF. The CDR3, as DNA: TGTGCCAGCAGCCTAAATCTAGGATGGACAGGAGAGTACTACGAGCAGTACTTC. V is TRBV28 and J is TRBJ2-7, with 7 bases identical to TRBD1. Germline V lookup: CDR1 MDHEN, CDR2 SYDVKM. The CDR3 consists of 18 residues. The ends lost 6 bases at V and 3 bases at J; junction bases unmatched: 20.

This clonotype was observed a handful of times. The J gene is TRBJ1-2, the V gene TRBV21-1; TRBD1, the table's D call, was not compared with the DNA. TRBV21-1 represents a pseudogene. CDR3 size: 15 residues. The CDR3 protein is CASSPRAGGDYGYTF. The CDR3 nucleotides are TGTGCCAGCAGCCCTCGGGCAGGGGGAGACTATGGCTACACCTTC.

In its sample, this clonotype was seen a few times. The chain employs TRBV7-9 and TRBJ1-2; D possibly corresponds to TRBD1 (5 bases). CDR1 and CDR2 from the germline V gene are SEHNR and FQNEAQ (reference sequence). Trimming removed 4 bases from V and 0 bases from J, with 15 bases in between. The CDR3 runs 16 residues. In DNA form, the CDR3 reads TGTGCCAGCAGCTCAATCGGTCAGGACACTAACTATGGCTACACCTTC. Translated, it gives CASSSIGQDTNYGYTF.

There are many counts of this clonotype. This chain joins TRBV18 and TRBJ1-1; possible D gene TRBD1, 5 bases. The CDR3 length is 15 residues. Trimming pared 5 bases from V and 2 bases from J, leaving 15 bases between. Germline values: CDR1 KGHSH, CDR2 LQKENI. The CDR3 reads CASSSESRTNTEAFF. CDR3 nucleotide sequence: TGTGCCAGCTCATCTGAATCAAGGACAAACACTGAAGCTTTCTTT.

The J gene is TRBJ2-1, the V gene TRBV14; 7 bases align to TRBD2. The CDR3 length is 14 residues. Germline V gene sequence: CDR1 SGHDN, CDR2 FVKESK. V gave up 3 bases and J gave up 3 bases; unmatched junction bases: 2. The CDR3 DNA sequence: TGTGCCAGCAGCCACGGGACTATCTACAATGAGCAGTTCTTC. Its translation is CASSHGTIYNEQFF.

The chain links TRBV29-1 to TRBJ1-1; the D is unclear. Per the germline V gene, CDR1 is SQVTM and CDR2 is ANQGSEA. Trimming took 3 bases from V and 1 from J, leaving 12 bases between them. The CDR3 contains 14 residues. As DNA, the CDR3 is TGCAGCGTTGAGCAATCAGGTGGGAACACTGAAGCTTTCTTT. Translated, it gives CSVEQSGGNTEAFF.

This clonotype was observed a few times. The V and J genes are TRBV7-6 and TRBJ1-6, with 9 bases lining up with TRBD1. Germline CDR1 SGHVS, CDR2 FNYEAQ. This CDR3 comprises 15 residues. Trimming removed 1 base from V and 13 bases from J; junction bases left unmatched: 8. CDR3 region: CASSLGGTGLTPLHF. The CDR3 DNA is TGTGCCAGCAGCTTAGGTGGGACAGGGCTCACTCCCCTCCACTTT.

This clonotype was seen only a few times. This chain uses TRBV11-2 with TRBJ2-2, with D maybe TRBD1 (6 bases). Trimming removed 5 bases at V and 3 bases at J, with 10 bases between. The germline V gene encodes CDR1 SGHAT and CDR2 FQNNGV. This CDR3 contains 14 residues. CDR3 sequence: CASSRKGDTGELFF. CDR3 in DNA: TGTGCCAGCAGCCGTAAGGGGGACACCGGGGAGCTGTTTTTT.

The chain couples TRBV5-6 to TRBJ2-4; D is uncertain. Trimming shortened V by 4 bases and J by 0 bases, and 14 bases separated the two germline ends. The CDR3 totals 16 residues. Per germline, CDR1 SGHDT and CDR2 YYEEEE. The CDR3 sequence: CASSGDGNLAKNIQYF. The CDR3 DNA reads TGTGCCAGCAGCGGCGACGGAAATCTAGCCAAAAACATTCAGTACTTC.

This clonotype was observed at least ten times. V is TRBV7-2 and J is TRBJ2-2, with D possibly being TRBD2 (6 bases). CDR1 and CDR2 (germline): SGHTA, FQGNSA. This CDR3 is 15 amino acids long. V lost 3 bases, J lost 5 bases, and 13 bases lay in between. The CDR3 DNA sequence: TGTGCCAGCAGCTTGGTCGGGAGCGGTACCGGGGAGCTGTTTTTT. It is translated as CASSLVGSGTGELFF.